The rows below give T cell receptor beta chains drawn from one sample of a study of T cells after posttransplantation cyclophosphamide. TCRdb keeps only in-frame clones here, not all; method: immunoSEQ multiplex PCR. The sample lists about 15,000 clones; about 90% were seen once. Sample: CD4+ T cells sorted from blood, taken after allogeneic stem cell transplant with posttransplant cyclophosphamide. The receptors were gathered from a male patient between 60 and 69 years old who received an allogeneic stem cell transplant from a related donor and was CMV-positive. Part of the T cells may come from the graft donor. Each CDR3 is given with its conserved first and last residue. The order of the fields is D gene, V gene, J gene, CDR3 protein, CDR3 DNA. A D gene is named only where the DNA matches it firmly.

d_gene: NA
v_gene: TRBV28
j_gene: TRBJ1-5
CDR3aa: CASSLGNSREEPQHF
CDR3nt: TGTGCCAGCAGTTTAGGAAACTCGCGAGAGGAGCCCCAGCATTTT

d_gene: NA
v_gene: TRBV6-5
j_gene: TRBJ1-5
CDR3aa: CATARHGEEQPQHF
CDR3nt: TGTGCCACCGCCCGTCATGGGGAGGAACAGCCCCAGCATTTT

d_gene: TRBD2
v_gene: TRBV11-3
j_gene: TRBJ2-2
CDR3aa: CASSREVGAGTGELFF
CDR3nt: TGTGCCAGCAGCCGGGAGGTTGGGGCAGGTACCGGGGAGCTGTTTTTT

d_gene: TRBD1
v_gene: TRBV6-6
j_gene: TRBJ2-5
CDR3aa: CASNLRGQQETQYF
CDR3nt: TGTGCCAGCAACCTGAGGGGGCAGCAAGAGACCCAGTACTTC

d_gene: TRBD2
v_gene: TRBV9
j_gene: TRBJ2-3
CDR3aa: CASSVLAGSGDTQYF
CDR3nt: TGTGCCAGCAGCGTCTTAGCGGGATCCGGGGATACGCAGTATTTT

d_gene: TRBD2
v_gene: TRBV19
j_gene: TRBJ2-1
CDR3aa: CASSILAGGPGNEQFF
CDR3nt: TGTGCCAGTAGTATCCTAGCGGGGGGGCCGGGCAATGAGCAGTTCTTC

d_gene: TRBD2
v_gene: TRBV5-6
j_gene: TRBJ2-1
CDR3aa: CASKGTGTSGGGSYNEQFF
CDR3nt: TGTGCCAGCAAAGGAACCGGGACTAGCGGGGGGGGATCCTATAATGAGCAGTTCTTC

d_gene: NA
v_gene: TRBV9
j_gene: TRBJ1-4
CDR3aa: CASSVTATNEKLFF
CDR3nt: TGTGCCAGCAGCGTAACTGCAACTAATGAAAAACTGTTTTTT

d_gene: TRBD2
v_gene: TRBV4-1
j_gene: TRBJ2-1
CDR3aa: CASSQWTGGNNEQFF
CDR3nt: TGCGCCAGCAGCCAATGGACGGGGGGTAACAATGAGCAGTTCTTC

d_gene: TRBD1
v_gene: TRBV4-1
j_gene: TRBJ2-7
CDR3aa: CASSPVLGQGFDEQYF
CDR3nt: TGCGCCAGCAGCCCAGTCCTGGGACAGGGGTTCGACGAGCAGTACTTC

d_gene: TRBD1
v_gene: TRBV5-6
j_gene: TRBJ1-1
CDR3aa: CASSPEDRGNTEAFF
CDR3nt: TGTGCCAGCAGCCCGGAAGACAGGGGGAACACTGAAGCTTTCTTT

d_gene: TRBD1
v_gene: TRBV5-4
j_gene: TRBJ2-1
CDR3aa: CASSPGQGRGEQFF
CDR3nt: TGTGCCAGCAGCCCGGGACAGGGGAGGGGTGAGCAGTTCTTC